This entry concerns a single T cell receptor beta chain. Its antigen is as yet unknown. The data belong to a study of shared clonotypes between healthy human individuals. Study-wide points: Clonotypes shared by all four sorted-subset donors had higher generation probabilities than non-shared clonotypes.

Several immunoSEQ plates held equal portions of the genomic DNA taken from each subset. This table comes from immunoSEQ multiplex PCR, and its TCRdb copy is limited to in-frame clones, with some not included. The sample carries about 690,000 clones, 80% to 95% recorded once. The specimen was memory CD8+ T cells from PBMCs. Indicated subset: CD45RO+ cells pooled with CCR7-negative TemRA cells. The sequence derives from a man between 18 and 29 years old in good health. Some clones in this sample may be carry-over from other donors' samples.

The CDR3: CSVEFRVHTEAFF. The CDR3 region has the DNA TGCAGCGTTGAATTCAGGGTACACACTGAAGCTTTCTTT. V usage is TRBV29-1 and J usage is TRBJ1-1; D possibly corresponds to TRBD1 (5 bases). CDR3 length equals 13 residues. Trimming left V 2 bases short and J 3 bases short, with 10 bases between. CDR1 and CDR2 (germline): SQVTM, ANQGSEA. Combining the CDR3 with reference TRBV29-1 and TRBJ1-1 gives the whole variable domain SAVISQKPSRDICQRGTSLTIQCQVDSQVTMMFWYRQQPGQSLTLIATANQGSEATYESGFVIDKFPISRPNLTFSTLTVSNMSPEDSSIYLCSVEFRVHTEAFFGQGTRLTVV.